One sample yielded the 21 T cell receptor beta chains listed below, sequenced in a study of tumor-infiltrating lymphocytes in primary liver carcinoma. Researchers generated TCR beta cDNA from approximately 0.55 ug of total RNA, relying on a constant-region primer. Construction of TCR beta libraries relied on three successive nested multiplex PCR rounds employing slightly modified ARM-PCR. Use of TRBV1-TRBV30 forward primers with a C-beta reverse primer characterized the first two PCR rounds, which lasted about 9 cycles each. A single record per CDR3 protein comes from TCRdb applying MiXCR to the multiplex PCR reads. The repertoire has roughly 180,000 distinct CDR3 sequences, approximately 60% of them found once; the top ten carry under 75%. Blood RNA originated from unsorted whole blood, with germline DNA additionally extracted. Input material: peripheral blood. The origin of the receptors is a man aged 35 to 55 with primary liver carcinoma and hepatitis B virus infection.

The V call is TRBV28, the J call TRBJ2-5; D is ambiguous. The CDR3 loop spans 15 amino acids. V was cut by 4 bases and J by 0 bases, with 12 bases left in between. The germline V gene encodes CDR1 MDHEN and CDR2 SYDVKM. The CDR3: CASSSKTVNQETQYF. The CDR3 bases are TGTGCCAGCAGTTCTAAGACTGTGAACCAAGAGACCCAGTACTTC.

Note on this clonotype: One end of the junction is discordant with germline, which a read error may explain. This chain uses TRBV5-1 with TRBJ2-2; a weak D match, TRBD1 (6 bases). Germline-derived CDR1 and CDR2 are SGHRS and YFSETQ. This CDR3 has 14 amino acids. The CDR3 region is CANSPNRDAGELFF. Here the CDR3 DNA reads TGCGCCAACAGCCCCAACAGGGATGCAGGGGAGCTGTTTTTT. The full variable domain, its missing parts supplied by reference TRBV5-1 and TRBJ2-2, is KAGVTQTPRYLIKTRGQQVTLSCSPISGHRSVSWYQQTPGQGLQFLFEYFSETQRNKGNFPGRFSGRQFSNSRSEMNVSTLELGDSALYLCANSPNRDAGELFFGEGSRLTVL.

V is TRBV11-2 and J is TRBJ2-1, with D perhaps TRBD1 (5 bases). The germline CDR1 and CDR2 sequences are SGHAT and FQNNGV. Trimming took 1 base from V and 0 from J, leaving 16 bases between them. The CDR3 extends over 18 amino acids. The CDR3 DNA reads as TGTGCCAGCAGCTTAGTACGAATCGTAAGGGGCTCCTACAATGAGCAGTTCTTC. Its translation: CASSLVRIVRGSYNEQFF.

This sequence joins TRBV4-1 and TRBJ2-6; unclear D gene. There are 15 residues in the CDR3. Per germline, CDR1 MGHRA and CDR2 YSYEKL. Trimming took 0 bases from V and 0 from J, leaving 3 bases between them. The CDR3 reads CASSQDGSGANVLTF. The CDR3 DNA reads TGCGCCAGCAGCCAAGATGGCTCTGGGGCCAACGTCCTGACTTTC.

A remark on this clonotype: One end of the junction varies from germline; a read error may be responsible. The chain has TRBV12-3 or TRBV12-4 and TRBJ2-3, with 12 positions matching TRBD2. The CDR3 spans 15 residues. DNA for the CDR3: TGTGTCAGCAGCCGACTAGCGGGGGGCACAGATACGCAGTATTTT. The encoded protein is CVSSRLAGGTDTQYF.

This clonotype came up a few times. This chain joins TRBV12-3 or TRBV12-4 and TRBJ1-2; unclear D gene. The CDR3 has 14 residues. Between the trimmed V and J ends, which lost 1 base and 8 bases, there was a span of 14 bases. The CDR3 spells CASSLEMGTQGYTF. The DNA for the CDR3 is TGTGCCAGCAGTTTAGAGATGGGTACTCAGGGCTACACCTTC.

As regards this clonotype: A junction end diverges from the germline sequence, so it may reflect a read error. The gene calls are TRBV6-6 and TRBJ2-3; tentatively, D is TRBD1 (5 bases). Germline-derived CDR1 and CDR2 are MNHNY and SVGAGI (reference sequence). The CDR3 is 17 residues long. The CDR3 DNA reads TGTGTCAGCAGTTACCATAGGAGACTTACAGGAAAAGATACACAGTATTTT. This sequence encodes CVSSYHRRLTGKDTQYF.

The sample holds a few counts of this clonotype. The J gene is TRBJ2-7, the V gene TRBV25-1; D gene ambiguous. The V gene lost 3 bases and the J gene lost 3 bases, with 3 bases spanning the gap. The CDR3 covers 11 residues. Germline CDR1 reads MGHDK; CDR2 reads SYGVNS. CDR3 region: CASSDIYEQYF. CDR3 nucleotide sequence: TGTGCCAGCAGTGACATCTACGAGCAGTACTTC.

The chain uses TRBV5-4 and TRBJ2-7; D remains unclear. V shed 5 bases and J shed 2 bases, with 11 bases lying between them. CDR3 size: 13 residues. Germline values: CDR1 SGHNT, CDR2 YYREEE (reference sequence). CDR3 bases: TGTGCCAGCAGGATGGACCGAGCCTACGAGCAGTACTTC. It codes for CASRMDRAYEQYF.

In this sample, this clonotype turned up a few times. The chain combines TRBV6-1 with TRBJ1-1; TRBD1 aligns across 7 bases. J was trimmed by 2 bases and V by 8 bases; bases with no gene match: 5. Germline loops: CDR1 MNHNS, CDR2 SASEGT. The CDR3 covers 13 residues. The CDR3 is CASLQGSNTEAFF. The CDR3 bases are TGTGCCAGCCTACAGGGGTCAAACACTGAAGCTTTCTTT.

This clonotype was detected only a few times. The genes are TRBV29-1 and TRBJ1-2, with TRBD1 as a possible D gene (5 bases). V lost 7 bases to trimming and J lost 4 bases, with 10 bases between them. CDR1 and CDR2 (germline): SQVTM, ANQGSEA. This CDR3 has 11 amino acids. The CDR3 is CSAGTVYGYTF. The CDR3 DNA reads TGCAGCGCCGGGACGGTCTATGGCTACACCTTC.

As concerns this clonotype: The junction departs from germline at one end; a sequencing error may be responsible. The chain links TRBV4-1 to TRBJ2-7, with 9 nucleotides matching TRBD1. The CDR3 loop spans 14 amino acids. CDR1 and CDR2 (germline): MGHRA, YSYEKL. CDR3: CASNQFGQGCEQYF. DNA for the CDR3: TGCGCCAGCAACCAATTCGGACAGGGGTGTGAGCAGTACTTC.

The CDR3 protein is CASSFEAFSSLHF. The CDR3 nucleotides are TGTGCCAGCAGCTTTGAGGCCTTCTCGTCGCTCCACTTT. The chain carries TRBV11-2 and TRBJ1-6; D gene ambiguous. This CDR3 comprises 13 residues. The germline gives CDR1 SGHAT, CDR2 FQNNGV. V lost 3 bases and J lost 16, with 16 bases in between.

This CDR3 is CASSEGGTDTQYF. CDR3 bases: TGCGCCAGCAGCGAGGGTGGCACAGATACGCAGTATTTT. The rearrangement links TRBV5-1 to TRBJ2-3; perhaps TRBD2 as D (5 bases). V was cut by 4 bases and J by 1 base, with 7 bases left in between. Germline V gene lookup returns CDR1 SGHRS and CDR2 YFSETQ. The CDR3 is made up of 13 amino acids.

This clonotype was picked up many times. The J gene is TRBJ2-5, the V gene TRBV11-2; 16 bases map to TRBD2. CDR1 and CDR2 from the germline V gene are SGHAT and FQNNGV. Trimming took 3 bases from V and 5 from J; bases not matched to a gene: 12. This CDR3 has 19 residues. The CDR3 DNA reads as TGTGCCAGCAGCTTCCCGGGCGGGACTAGCGGGAGGGCCATCGAGACCCAGTACTTC. This translates into CASSFPGGTSGRAIETQYF.

About this clonotype: A much larger clone lies a single base off, so this may be a read error. The rearrangement uses TRBV29-1 and TRBJ1-1; D unclear. V was pared by 6 bases and J by 1 base, with 6 bases between. This CDR3 contains 11 residues. CDR1 is SQVTM and CDR2 is ANQGSEA in the germline V gene. CDR3 protein: CSVPENTEAFF. CDR3 nucleotides: TGCAGCGTGCCAGAGAACACTGAAGCTTTCTTT.

The chain is built from TRBV4-1 and TRBJ1-5; TRBD1 might be the D (6 bases). From germline, CDR1 is MGHRA and CDR2 YSYEKL. V gave up 0 bases and J gave up 3 bases, with 9 bases separating them. The CDR3 covers 15 residues. The CDR3 region is CASSQDGQNNQPQHF. As DNA, the CDR3 is TGCGCCAGCAGCCAAGACGGACAGAACAATCAGCCCCAGCATTTT.

In this sample, this clonotype turned up many times. This chain joins TRBV11-1 and TRBJ2-1, with 12 bases fitting TRBD2. The CDR3 has 19 amino acids. CDR1 and CDR2 (germline): SGHAT, FQDESV (reference sequence). With V trimmed by 3 bases and J by 0 bases, 9 bases remained unmatched. The CDR3: CASSFGLGLAGTSYNEQFF. CDR3 DNA sequence: TGTGCCAGCAGCTTTGGACTCGGACTAGCGGGAACCTCCTACAATGAGCAGTTCTTC.

The CDR3, as DNA: TGTGCCAGCAGTTATTCGGGTGTCGCCACTGAAGCTTTCTTT. Translating gives CASSYSGVATEAFF. This chain joins TRBV6-5 and TRBJ1-1, with D hard to call. This CDR3 region has 14 residues. V lost 3 bases, J lost 4 bases, and 12 bases lay in between. Germline CDR1 reads MNHEY; CDR2 reads SVGAGI.

Concerning this clonotype: The junction departs from germline at one end; a sequencing error may be responsible. The V and J genes are TRBV6-5 and TRBJ1-6; 7 bases match TRBD1. Germline CDR1 and CDR2: MNHEY and SVGAGI. This CDR3 region has 15 residues. CDR3 bases: TGTGCCAGCAGTTACACAACAGGGGATAATCCACCCCTCCACTTT. Its protein product is CASSYTTGDNPPLHF.

V usage is TRBV11-3 and J usage is TRBJ2-1; no clear D. The CDR3 is 15 amino acids. CDR1 is SGHNT and CDR2 is YENEEA in the germline V gene. Trimming removed 1 base from V and 3 bases from J, with 10 bases in between. The CDR3 loop reads CASSLGRVNYNEQFF. CDR3 nucleotides: TGTGCCAGCAGCTTAGGACGGGTAAACTACAATGAGCAGTTCTTC.